A selection of T cell receptor beta chains follows, all from one sample in a study of T cell repertoires in aging, cancer and after chemotherapy. Each CDR3 protein gets one entry after TCRdb re-called the multiplex PCR reads with MiXCR. Here the sample spans more than 2,000 distinct CDR3 sequences, around 30% being singletons. Input material: blood. Receptors originate from a human donor with a solid tumor. The CDR3 runs from the conserved cysteine through the conserved F or W. A D gene is named only where the DNA matches it firmly. The listing skips clone size in some rows; elsewhere it reads once, few, many or a size class.

v_call	d_call	clone_size	j_call	cdr3_nt	cdr3_aa
TRBV5-5	.	few	TRBJ2-7	TGTGCCAGCAGCTTAGGACGGACCTACGAGCAGTACTTC	CASSLGRTYEQYF
TRBV20-1	TRBD2	.	TRBJ2-5	TGCAGTGCTGAGTGGAGCGGGGGGGCCAAGACCCAGTACTTC	CSAEWSGGAKTQYF
TRBV7-6	.	few	TRBJ2-1	TGTGCCAGCAGCTTGGAGCGGGTGAGCTCCTACAATGAGCAGTTCTTC	CASSLERVSSYNEQFF
TRBV7-2	.	.	TRBJ2-1	TGTGCCAGCAGCTCCCTAGCAGGGTACAATGAGCAGTTCTTC	CASSSLAGYNEQFF
TRBV29-1	TRBD2	large	TRBJ2-5	TGCAGCGTTGAAGATCATCCGGGACTACAACAAGAGACCCAGTACTTC	CSVEDHPGLQQETQYF
TRBV6-2/TRBV6-3	.	medium-sized	TRBJ2-3	TGTGCCAGCAGTTACTGGCGGGGAGGCACAGATACGCAGTATTTT	CASSYWRGGTDTQYF
TRBV27	TRBD1	.	TRBJ1-5	TGTGCCAGCAGTCGACAGGGGGGCAATCAGCCCCAGCATTTT	CASSRQGGNQPQHF
TRBV28	TRBD2	.	TRBJ2-1	TGTGCCAGCAGTCCCGGACTAGCGGGGGGGCGGCGGCAGTTCTTC	CASSPGLAGGRRQFF
TRBV30	.	.	TRBJ1-1	TGTGCCTGGAGTGTTGACAGGAACACTGAAGCTTTCTTT	CAWSVDRNTEAFF
TRBV11-1	.	large	TRBJ2-1	TGTGCCAGCTCTACTCGGGGACCGGTTAGGAATGAGCAGTTCTTC	CASSTRGPVRNEQFF
TRBV30	TRBD1	medium-sized	TRBJ1-4	TGTGCCTGGAGGAAACAGGGGGAATTTGAAAAACTGTTTTTT	CAWRKQGEFEKLFF
TRBV12-3/TRBV12-4	TRBD1	few	TRBJ2-2	TGTGCCAGCAGCAGGGGGATCACCGGGGAGCTGTTTTTT	CASSRGITGELFF
TRBV7-9	TRBD1	few	TRBJ1-2	TGTGCCAGCAGCTTAGAACCAGGGGGGTATGGCTACACCTTC	CASSLEPGGYGYTF
TRBV20-1	.	.	TRBJ1-2	TGCAGTGCCGGGGATCTGACGGACTATGGCTACACCTTC	CSAGDLTDYGYTF
TRBV30	.	large	TRBJ2-6	TGTGCCTGGAGTGTACTAGGGGTACCTGGGGCCAACGTCCTGACTTTC	CAWSVLGVPGANVLTF
TRBV27	TRBD2	medium-sized	TRBJ2-2	TGTGCCAGCAGTCCTGGAGCGGGGGGCCCTATGAACACCGGGGAGCTGTTTTTT	CASSPGAGGPMNTGELFF
TRBV5-3	.	medium-sized	TRBJ2-1	TGTGCCAGAAGCTTGGTCCGCCTCTACAATGAGCAGTTCTTC	CARSLVRLYNEQFF
TRBV6-1	.	medium-sized	TRBJ1-5	TGTGCCAGCAGTTCAGGGTTGGGCGGCACCAATCAGCCCCAGCATTTT	CASSSGLGGTNQPQHF
TRBV20-1	.	.	TRBJ1-1	TGCAGTGCTAGAAGGCCTGATCGGAACACTGAAGCTTTCTTT	CSARRPDRNTEAFF
TRBV4-2	.	.	TRBJ1-3	TGTGCCAGCAGCCAAGATTCGGGAGGGGGTGGAAACACCATATATTTT	CASSQDSGGGGNTIYF
TRBV12-3/TRBV12-4	.	.	TRBJ1-2	TGTGCCAGCAGTTTGTCCTCTCCCACCTTGGGCTATGGCTACACCTTC	CASSLSSPTLGYGYTF
TRBV6-5	.	.	TRBJ2-7	TGTGCCAGCAGTTCAGGGTCTCTACAGGGCGAGCAGTACTTC	CASSSGSLQGEQYF
TRBV7-9	.	medium-sized	TRBJ2-3	TGTGCCAGCAGCTTAGCGCTCCAGGATACGCAGTATTTT	CASSLALQDTQYF
TRBV27	.	few	TRBJ1-6	TGTGCCAGCAGCCCCAGCTGGGGGAGAGTTTCACCCCTCCACTTT	CASSPSWGRVSPLHF
TRBV6-5	.	once	TRBJ2-1	TGCGCCAGCAGGCCAGGGACCTACAATGAGCAGTTCTTC	CASRPGTYNEQFF
TRBV6-4	.	.	TRBJ2-3	TGTGCCAGGAGACCAACACTGGGGGACATGCGAAGTGGGGATACGCAGTATTTT	CARRPTLGDMRSGDTQYF
TRBV6-5	.	large	TRBJ2-7	TGTGCCAGCAGTGCTTCGGGCGGGAACTACGAGCAGTACTTC	CASSASGGNYEQYF
TRBV13	.	medium-sized	TRBJ2-2	TGTGCCAGCAGCCGTACCACCGGGGAGCTGTTTTTT	CASSRTTGELFF
TRBV5-1	.	few	TRBJ2-1	TGCGCCAGCAGCTCGGAGGCGGGGAGCCTTTACAATGAGCAGTTCTTC	CASSSEAGSLYNEQFF
TRBV6-1	TRBD2	medium-sized	TRBJ2-3	TGTGCCAGCAGTGAGTCTAGCGGGGGCACAGATACGCAGTATTTT	CASSESSGGTDTQYF
TRBV7-9	.	.	TRBJ2-5	TGTGCCAGCAGCTTAATGACTAGGGCCGAGACCCAGTACTTC	CASSLMTRAETQYF